This T cell receptor (beta chain) is drawn from a study of blood T cell repertoires in COVID-19. Across the whole study: The cDNA or gDNA used as material had been derived from T cells, B-cell-depleted T cells, or PBMCs.

Seattle enrolled patients during active infection and tracked them longitudinally. A few counts support this clone. The CDR3 loop spans 15 amino acids. Trimming cost V 3 bases and J 0 bases; bases outside gene matches: 2. The V gene's germline CDR1 is MRHNA and CDR2 SNTAGT. Original processing notes: Cell counts per sample came from amplifying reference gene primers. Only in-frame clones appear in the TCRdb table, and some are missing; sequencing was by immunoSEQ multiplex PCR. Clone size and V and J calls were adopted from that table, with D and trimming inferred from the DNA. The table includes 60,000 to 80,000 clones, 65% to 85% detected once.

This clonotype was obtained from a middle-aged man with COVID-19, enrolled during active disease. The specimen sequenced was peripheral blood. The chain employs TRBV6-4 and TRBJ2-3; 8 nucleotides agree with TRBD2. The CDR3 DNA is TGTGCCAGCAGTGAATTAGCGGGGAGCACAGATACGCAGTATTTT. It encodes CASSELAGSTDTQYF.